The present TCR beta chain was sequenced within a study of OX40 agonist ivuxolimab in advanced cancers. Study details: Antecedent anti-PD-1, anti-PD-L1 or anti-CTLA-4 therapy was permissible, with approximately 44% having received some. Three dose-escalation patients had partial responses: one with hepatocellular carcinoma and two with cutaneous melanoma.

The data were produced by immunoSEQ multiplex PCR, yet TCRdb's version contains in-frame clones alone and is incomplete. The top ten hold less than 2.5% of the sample, which has 53,000 or so clones, about four fifths seen once. The study's findings and limits: Among the lowest peripheral clonal expansion occurred in 0.1-3.0 mg/kg partial responders. Doses of 0.1 to 3.0 mg/kg were accompanied by clonal expansion of CD4+ and CD8+ blood T cells by week 6.

Losses at the gene ends were 6 bases for V and 4 bases for J; bases not matched to a gene: 8. The germline V gene encodes CDR1 MDHEN and CDR2 SYDVKM. The CDR3 has 14 residues. On this clone itself: Its antigen remains unknown.

The sequencing used CD4+ or CD8+ T cells sorted from blood, collected in a trial of the OX40 agonist ivuxolimab. V and J are TRBV28 and TRBJ1-2, with TRBD1 matching over 7 bases. This clonotype was sampled from an adult with an advanced solid tumor such as melanoma, head and neck, liver or kidney cancer. In DNA, the CDR3 is TGTGCCAGCAGAAAACTGGGACAGAGCTATGGCTACACCTTC. Translating gives CASRKLGQSYGYTF.